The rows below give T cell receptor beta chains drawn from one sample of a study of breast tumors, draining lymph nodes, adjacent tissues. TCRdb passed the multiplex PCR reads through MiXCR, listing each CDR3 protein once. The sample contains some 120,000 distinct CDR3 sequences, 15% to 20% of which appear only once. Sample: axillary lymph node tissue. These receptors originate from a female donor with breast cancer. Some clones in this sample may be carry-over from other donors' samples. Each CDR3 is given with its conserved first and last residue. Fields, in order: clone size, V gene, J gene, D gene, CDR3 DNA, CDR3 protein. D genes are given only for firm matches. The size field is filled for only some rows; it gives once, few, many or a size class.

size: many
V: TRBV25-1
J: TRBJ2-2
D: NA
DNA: TGTGCCAGCAGTGAACAGACAGATAACACCGGGGAGCTGTTTTTT
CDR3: CASSEQTDNTGELFF

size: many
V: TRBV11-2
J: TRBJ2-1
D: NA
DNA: TGTGCCAGCAGCTTATCTAGGGGCAATGAGCAGTTCTTC
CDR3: CASSLSRGNEQFF

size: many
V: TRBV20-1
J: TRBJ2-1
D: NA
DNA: TGCAGTGCTAGAAGGGGGAATGAGCAGTTCTTC
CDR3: CSARRGNEQFF

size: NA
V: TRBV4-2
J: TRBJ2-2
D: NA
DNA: TGTGCCAGCAGCCAAGACCTTACAGGGTGGACCGGGGAGCTGTTTTTT
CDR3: CASSQDLTGWTGELFF

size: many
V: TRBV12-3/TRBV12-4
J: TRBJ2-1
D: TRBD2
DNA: TGTGCCAGCAGTTTAAGGTCTCGCGGGGGAGACAATGAGCAGTTCTTC
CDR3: CASSLRSRGGDNEQFF

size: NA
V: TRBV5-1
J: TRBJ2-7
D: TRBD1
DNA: TGCGCCAGCAGCTTGTTACCAAGTGGGGACAGCTCCCACGAGCGGTACTTC
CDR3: CASSLLPSGDSSHERYF

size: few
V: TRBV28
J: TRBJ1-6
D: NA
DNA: TGTGCCAGCGCCCCGGGGCTAGGATATAATTCACCCCTCCACTTT
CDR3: CASAPGLGYNSPLHF

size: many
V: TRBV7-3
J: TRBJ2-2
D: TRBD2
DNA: TGTGCCAGCAGCTTAAACGGCGGGGGGAACACCGGGGAGCTGTTTTTT
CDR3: CASSLNGGGNTGELFF

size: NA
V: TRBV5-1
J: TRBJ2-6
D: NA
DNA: TGCGCCAGCAGCGCAACGGATTCCACTGGGGCCAACGTCCTGACTTTC
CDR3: CASSATDSTGANVLTF

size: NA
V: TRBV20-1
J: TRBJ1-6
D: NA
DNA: TGCAGTTCGCCGGAAACCCTTAATCCACCCCTCTACTTT
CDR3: CSSPETLNPPLYF

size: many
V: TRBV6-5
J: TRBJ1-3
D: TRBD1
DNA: TGTGCCAGCAGTACCGGAGGGGGCGGGCGTGGAAACACCATATATTTT
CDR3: CASSTGGGGRGNTIYF

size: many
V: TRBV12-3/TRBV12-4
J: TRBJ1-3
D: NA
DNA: TGTGCCAGCAGTCGGGAAACAGGTTTCTCTGGAAACACCATATATTTT
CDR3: CASSRETGFSGNTIYF

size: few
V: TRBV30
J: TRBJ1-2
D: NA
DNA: TGTGCCTGGAGTGCCAGCCCTACTGGCTACACCTTC
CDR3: CAWSASPTGYTF

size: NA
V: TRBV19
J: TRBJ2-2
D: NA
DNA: TGTGCCAGTAGTATATCAGGGTGGACCGGGGAGCTGTTTTTT
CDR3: CASSISGWTGELFF

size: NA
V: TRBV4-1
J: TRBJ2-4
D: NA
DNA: TGCGCCAGCAGCCCCACTAGTTTTGAAAACATTCAGTACTTC
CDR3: CASSPTSFENIQYF

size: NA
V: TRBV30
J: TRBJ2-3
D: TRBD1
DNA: TGTGCCTGGGGACAGGGAACTCTTACAGATACGCAGTATTTT
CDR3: CAWGQGTLTDTQYF

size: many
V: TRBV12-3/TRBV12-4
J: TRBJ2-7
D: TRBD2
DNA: TGTGCCAGCAGTCCACGGGGGGGCCTATCGAACAGCGAGCAGTACTTC
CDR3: CASSPRGGLSNSEQYF

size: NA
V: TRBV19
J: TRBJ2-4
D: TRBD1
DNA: TGTGCCAGTAGTATCAGGGGACAGGGAGCCAAAAACATTCAGTACTTC
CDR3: CASSIRGQGAKNIQYF

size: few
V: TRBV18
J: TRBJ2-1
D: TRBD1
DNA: TGTGCCAGCTCCCGGACAGGGGGCGGAGATGAGCAGTTCTTC
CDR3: CASSRTGGGDEQFF

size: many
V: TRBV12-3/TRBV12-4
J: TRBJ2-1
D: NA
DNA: TGTGCCAGCAGTTTAAGGAGCTCCTACAATGAGCAGTTCTTC
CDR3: CASSLRSSYNEQFF

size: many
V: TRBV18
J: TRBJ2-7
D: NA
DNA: TGTGCCAGCTCACCGGGCCAGGGCGCCGACGAGCAGTACTTC
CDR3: CASSPGQGADEQYF

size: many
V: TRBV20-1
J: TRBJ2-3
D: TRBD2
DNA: TGCAGTGCTAGGGGCGGCGGTAGCGGGGGGTCTAGCACAGATACGCAGTATTTT
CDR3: CSARGGGSGGSSTDTQYF

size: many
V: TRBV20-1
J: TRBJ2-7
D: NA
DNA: TGCAGTGTTCCTGGACGGTCCTACGAGCAGTACTTC
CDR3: CSVPGRSYEQYF

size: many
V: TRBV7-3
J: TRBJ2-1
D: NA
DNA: TGTGCCAGCAGCCTCGGGGGTCGGGAAAATGAGCAGTTCTTC
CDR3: CASSLGGRENEQFF

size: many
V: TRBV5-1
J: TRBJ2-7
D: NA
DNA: TGCGCCAGCAGCTTGGCGGGACGGAGACTATCCTACGAGCAGTACTTC
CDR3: CASSLAGRRLSYEQYF

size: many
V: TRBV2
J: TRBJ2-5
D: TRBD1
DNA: TGTGCCAGCAGCAGGGGGTTCAGGGAGACCCAGTACTTC
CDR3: CASSRGFRETQYF

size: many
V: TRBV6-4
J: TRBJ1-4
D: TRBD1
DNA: TGTGCCAGCAGTGCCGGACAGGGATATGAAAAACTGTTTTTT
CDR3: CASSAGQGYEKLFF

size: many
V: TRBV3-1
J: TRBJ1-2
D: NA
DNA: TGTGCCAGCAGCCGGGACGGGATCGCTTCCTATGGCTACACCTTC
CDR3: CASSRDGIASYGYTF

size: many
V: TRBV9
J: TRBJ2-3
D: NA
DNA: TGTGCCAGCAGCGTTGGGGGGGGGCGGTCAGATACGCAGTATTTT
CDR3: CASSVGGGRSDTQYF

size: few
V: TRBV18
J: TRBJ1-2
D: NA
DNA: TGTGCCAGCTCACCACCGTCTTCTCAGAACTATGGCTACACCTTC
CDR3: CASSPPSSQNYGYTF

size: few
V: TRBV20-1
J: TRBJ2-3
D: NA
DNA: TGCAGTGCAGAAAGTTGGGGGAGAGGGGCAGATACGCAGTATTTT
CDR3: CSAESWGRGADTQYF

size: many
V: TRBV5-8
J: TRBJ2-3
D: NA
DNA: TGTGCCAGCAGCTTGGTCGGCGGGACCACAGATACGCAGTATTTT
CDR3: CASSLVGGTTDTQYF

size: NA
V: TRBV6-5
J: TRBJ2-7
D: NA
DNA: TGTGCCAGCAGTTATCGGGCGTGGGTGGGCTGCGAGCAGTACTTC
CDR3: CASSYRAWVGCEQYF

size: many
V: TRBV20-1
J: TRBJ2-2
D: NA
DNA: TGCAGTGCTCATCCGACAGTGAACACCGGGGAGCTGTTTTTT
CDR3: CSAHPTVNTGELFF

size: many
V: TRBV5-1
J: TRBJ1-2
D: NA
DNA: TGCGCCAGCCATGGGGGGCTAGGAGGAGGCTACACCTTC
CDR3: CASHGGLGGGYTF

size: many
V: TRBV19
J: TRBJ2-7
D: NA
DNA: TGTGCCAGTAGTGCCGAGGTAGGGGACTCCTACGAGCAGTACTTC
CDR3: CASSAEVGDSYEQYF

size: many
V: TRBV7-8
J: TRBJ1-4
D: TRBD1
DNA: TGTGCCAGCAGCTTAATAGGGGGCGGAAGTGAAAAACTGTTTTTT
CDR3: CASSLIGGGSEKLFF